What follows are 29 T cell receptor beta chains derived from one specimen sequenced in a study of blood T cells in healthy people across ages (dated by TCRdb to about 2015). Receptor libraries were prepared by 5' RACE. Sequencing was performed on an Illumina HiSeq 2500. A second about 7 to 12 cycle PCR used a sample-barcoded 5' primer and a J-beta primer mix. In TCRdb, the public reads were trimmed at Q25 with fastp and aligned with MiXCR, with productive beta chains retained. Every entry covers one CDR3 protein and lists the most common genes and DNA from its rows. This sample is represented by 1,500,000 or so distinct CDR3 sequences; approximately 42% of them were singletons. Clones ranked in the top ten supply about 3.8% of the sample. Sequenced input: blood. All receptors come from a woman between 18 and 29 years old in good health.

The CDR3 sequence is CASRLNHNEQYF. DNA for the CDR3: TGTGCCAGCAGGTTGAATCACAATGAGCAGTACTTC. J is TRBJ2-5 and V is TRBV6-1; D is uncertain. V was trimmed by 6 bases and J by 11 bases, leaving 16 bases between them. The V gene's germline CDR1 is MNHNS and CDR2 SASEGT. The CDR3 covers 12 residues.

Points on this clonotype: Relative to the germline gene, one junction end is altered; a read error may explain this. The chain uses TRBV4-2 and TRBJ1-2; a possible D gene is TRBD1 (6 bases). The germline gives CDR1 LGHNA, CDR2 YNFKEQ. CDR3 length: 15 residues. The CDR3 DNA reads as TGTGCCAGCAGCCAAGGGCACCGGGACACCTATGGCTACATCTTC. It codes for CASSQGHRDTYGYIF.

The gene calls are TRBV7-3 and TRBJ2-1; 7 positions agree with TRBD2. CDR3 length: 17 residues. The J segment lost 7 bases and the V segment lost 2 bases, leaving 14 bases of the junction unmatched. Germline V gives CDR1 SGHTA, CDR2 FQGTGA. As DNA, the CDR3 is TGTGCCAGCAGCTTAGGTCCTGGGCGGGAGTGGAGTAATGAGCAGTTCTTC. Translation gives CASSLGPGREWSNEQFF.

This clonotype was seen a few times. The V call is TRBV11-3, the J call TRBJ2-1; 11 bases map to TRBD2. Looked up from germline, CDR1 is SGHNT and CDR2 is YENEEA. The length of the CDR3 is 15 residues. V dropped 0 bases and J dropped 6; count of bases not matched to a gene: 1. DNA for the CDR3: TGTGCCAGCAGCTTAGAGGGACTAGCGGTCAATGAGCAGTTCTTC. It is translated as CASSLEGLAVNEQFF.

The V gene is TRBV20-1, the J gene TRBJ2-7, with D maybe TRBD1 (6 bases). CDR1 is DFQATT, CDR2 SNEGSKA, per germline (reference sequence). The CDR3 is 14 residues long. V was pared by 3 bases and J by 3 bases, with 15 bases between. CDR3 region: CSASPHREFYEQYF. CDR3 DNA sequence: TGCAGTGCTAGCCCTCACAGGGAATTCTACGAGCAGTACTTC.

This clonotype was seen many times. The rearrangement uses TRBV20-1 and TRBJ1-2; TRBD1 might be the D (6 bases). Germline CDR1 is DFQATT and CDR2 is SNEGSKA (reference sequence). Trimming removed 5 bases from V and 6 bases from J, with 16 bases in between. The CDR3 extends over 13 amino acids. CDR3 region: CSALRTALHGYTF. DNA of the CDR3: TGCAGTGCTTTGCGGACAGCTTTACATGGCTACACCTTC.

V and J are TRBV7-2 and TRBJ2-3; D might be TRBD1 (5 bases). The ends were cut back, 10 bases at V and 5 bases at J, with 16 bases in the middle. The CDR3 has 13 residues. CDR1 and CDR2 from the germline V gene are SGHTA and FQGNSA. For the CDR3, the DNA is TGTGCCAACAGGCCATCTATGAGAGATACGCAGTATTTT. Translated: CANRPSMRDTQYF.

This chain uses TRBV4-1 with TRBJ2-4; D unclear. V was pared by 0 bases and J by 5 bases, with 11 bases between. Germline CDR1 is MGHRA and CDR2 is YSYEKL. The CDR3 spans 15 residues. CDR3 bases: TGCGCCAGCAGCCAAGACCGCGAAGAAGAAAACATTCAGTACTTC. Translation: CASSQDREEENIQYF.

The rearrangement uses TRBV7-9 and TRBJ2-1; no reliable D call. The assigned J gene may be wrong: the sequence end matches TRBJ2-7 better. Germline lookup yields CDR1 SEHNR and CDR2 FQNEAQ (reference sequence). The CDR3 runs to 15 residues. CDR3 loop: CASSLGQISYNEQYF. CDR3 in DNA: TGTGCCAGCAGCTTAGGACAAATCTCCTACAATGAGCAGTACTTC.

The rearrangement links TRBV11-2 to TRBJ2-7; no firm D call. CDR3 size: 15 residues. Trimming left V 1 base short and J 2 bases short, with 12 bases between. Per the germline V gene, CDR1 is SGHAT and CDR2 is FQNNGV. The DNA of the CDR3 is TGTGCCAGCAGCTTAGGGCAGGTTTTACCCTACGAGCAGTACTTC. It translates to CASSLGQVLPYEQYF.

This clonotype was seen a handful of times. The J gene is TRBJ2-5, the V gene TRBV5-8; a possible D gene is TRBD2 (6 bases). The V end lost 4 bases, the J end lost 2 bases, and 12 bases lay between the germline ends. This CDR3 is 14 amino acids long. Germline CDR1 SGHTS, CDR2 YDEGEE. In DNA form, the CDR3 reads TGTGCCAGCAGCGAATACGGGACTCAAGAGACCCAGTACTTC. Its translation is CASSEYGTQETQYF.

The chain uses TRBV12-3 or TRBV12-4 and TRBJ2-1, with TRBD2 matching over 12 bases. The J call may be incorrect, as the DNA end agrees better with TRBJ2-7. This CDR3 region has 17 residues. The CDR3 DNA reads TGTGCCAGCAGTTTTATAACGACTAGCGGGAGTCTCAATGAGCAGTACTTC. It yields the protein CASSFITTSGSLNEQYF.

The genes are TRBV28 and TRBJ2-7; D is ambiguous. The CDR3 length is 15 residues. Germline CDR1 and CDR2: MDHEN and SYDVKM. V dropped 7 bases and J dropped 0 bases, with 16 bases sitting between them. In DNA, the CDR3 is TGTGCCAGCAAAGGTGCGCGCCCGCTCTCCTACGAGCAGTACTTC. Its translation is CASKGARPLSYEQYF. The full variable domain, with the rest looked up from reference TRBV28 and TRBJ2-7, is DVKVTQSSRYLVKRTGEKVFLECVQDMDHENMFWYRQDPGLGLRLIYFSYDVKMKEKGDIPEGYSVSREKKERFSLILESASTNQTSMYLCASKGARPLSYEQYFGPGTRLTVT.

This clonotype was picked up a small number of times. V usage is TRBV9 and J usage is TRBJ2-1; D possibly corresponds to TRBD2 (6 bases). Per germline, CDR1 SGDLS and CDR2 YYNGEE. The CDR3 runs 16 residues. V lost 6 bases, J lost 1 base, and 17 bases lay in between. The CDR3: CASKPPPAGSYNEQFF. In DNA, the CDR3 is TGTGCCAGCAAACCCCCCCCCGCGGGATCCTACAATGAGCAGTTCTTC.

The chain has TRBV6-1 and TRBJ1-1, with unresolved D. Trimming took off 1 base at V and 4 bases at J, with 10 bases between the two ends. The CDR3 is 14 residues long. In germline, CDR1 is MNHNS, CDR2 SASEGT. CDR3 DNA: TGTGCCAGCAGTGAAGTCAGAGGCCCCACTGAAGCTTTCTTT. Its translation: CASSEVRGPTEAFF.

This clonotype was counted ten times or more. CDR3 sequence reads: CSARTANTEAFF. The CDR3 nucleotides read TGCAGCGCGCGTACAGCGAACACTGAAGCTTTCTTT. The J gene is TRBJ1-1, the V gene TRBV20-1; D is uncertain. Germline loops: CDR1 DFQATT, CDR2 SNEGSKA (reference sequence). CDR3 length: 12 amino acids.

The table lists this clonotype with a few counts. The chain recombines TRBV9 with TRBJ2-1, with D uncertain. The CDR3 extends over 16 amino acids. Trimming took 3 bases from V and 1 from J, leaving 14 bases between them. CDR1 SGDLS and CDR2 YYNGEE come from the germline V gene. CDR3 protein: CASSASVGPSYNEQFF. The CDR3 DNA follows: TGTGCCAGCAGCGCCTCAGTGGGCCCATCCTACAATGAGCAGTTCTTC.

The V and J genes are TRBV11-2 and TRBJ2-2, with 7 positions matching TRBD2. Trimming removed 2 bases from V and 1 base from J; junction bases left unmatched: 4. Per the germline V gene, CDR1 is SGHAT and CDR2 is FQNNGV. The CDR3 extends over 16 amino acids. The CDR3 region has the DNA TGTGCCAGCAGCTTACCTCCTAGCGGGAACACCGGGGAGCTGTTTTTT. This encodes CASSLPPSGNTGELFF.

The chain uses TRBV28 and TRBJ1-2; 7 nucleotides agree with TRBD1. After removal of 7 bases from V and 3 bases from J, the junction contained 8 bases not matched to a gene. Germline V lookup: CDR1 MDHEN, CDR2 SYDVKM. This CDR3 spans 14 amino acids. The CDR3 sequence is CASKLIGGDYGYTF. In DNA form, the CDR3 reads TGTGCCAGCAAATTAATAGGGGGCGACTATGGCTACACCTTC.

V gene TRBV4-3 combines with J gene TRBJ2-3; 7 bases match TRBD1. CDR1 and CDR2 (germline): LGHNA, YSLEER. The ends lost 4 bases at V and 2 bases at J; junction bases unmatched: 6. The CDR3 consists of 15 residues. The CDR3 sequence: CASSLLGTATDTQYF. The DNA of the CDR3 is TGCGCCAGCAGCCTCCTAGGGACAGCCACAGATACGCAGTATTTT.

The chain uses TRBV6-1 and TRBJ2-3; D uncertain. This CDR3 has 12 amino acids. V was shortened by 10 bases and J by 0 bases, with 8 bases between the two germline ends. Germline V gene data show CDR1 as MNHNS and CDR2 as SASEGT. CDR3 DNA sequence: TGTGCCACCGACACCAGCACAGATACGCAGTATTTT. Translated, it gives CATDTSTDTQYF.

This chain links TRBV10-3 with TRBJ1-1; TRBD1 matches 7 bases. With V trimmed by 6 bases and J by 1 base, 5 bases remained unmatched. The CDR3 contains 14 residues. In germline, CDR1 is ENHRY, CDR2 SYGVKD. The CDR3 here is CAIRHRGGNTEAFF. CDR3 nucleotides: TGTGCCATCAGGCACAGGGGAGGGAACACTGAAGCTTTCTTT.

Remarks on this clonotype: The junction departs from germline at one end; a sequencing error may be responsible. The chain has TRBV7-3 and TRBJ1-1; a possible D gene is TRBD1 (5 bases). Germline V gene data show CDR1 as SGHTA and CDR2 as FQGTGA. CDR3 length: 14 amino acids. The CDR3 reads CAGSLNRLNTEAFF. CDR3 nucleotides: TGTGCCGGCAGCCTAAACAGGCTGAACACTGAAGCTTTCTTT.

In its sample, this clonotype was seen a few times. The CDR3 sequence is CSVRPPQAEAFF. CDR3 DNA: TGCAGCGTCCGTCCCCCCCAGGCGGAAGCTTTCTTT. This chain links TRBV29-1 with TRBJ1-1; D uncertain. V lost 6 bases, J lost 8 bases, and 16 bases lay in between. Germline V CDR1 and CDR2: SQVTM, ANQGSEA. This CDR3 has 12 residues.

The DNA for the CDR3 is TGTGCCAGCAGCGTCTCACCCTCCGGGACTAGCGGGAGTAATGAGCAGTTCTTC. It yields the protein CASSVSPSGTSGSNEQFF. The rearrangement uses TRBV9 and TRBJ2-1, with 14 bases fitting TRBD2. Per germline, CDR1 SGDLS and CDR2 YYNGEE. V gave up 2 bases and J gave up 7 bases; unmatched junction bases: 11. The length of the CDR3 is 18 residues.

The table lists this clonotype with a few counts. V gene TRBV13 combines with J gene TRBJ2-3, with TRBD2 as a possible D gene (5 bases). Trimming removed 4 bases from V and 0 bases from J, with 8 bases in between. Germline CDR1 PRHDT, CDR2 FYEKMQ (reference sequence). The CDR3 length is 14 residues. The DNA of the CDR3 is TGTGCCAGCAGCTACGGGGAGAGCACAGATACGCAGTATTTT. It codes for CASSYGESTDTQYF. Combining the CDR3 with reference TRBV13 and TRBJ2-3 gives the whole variable domain AAGVIQSPRHLIKEKRETATLKCYPIPRHDTVYWYQQGPGQDPQFLISFYEKMQSDKGSIPDRFSAQQFSDYHSELNMSSLELGDSALYFCASSYGESTDTQYFGPGTRLTVL.

This clonotype was seen a few times. This sequence joins TRBV4-1 and TRBJ1-1, with 8 bases fitting TRBD1. The germline gives CDR1 MGHRA, CDR2 YSYEKL. There are 15 residues in the CDR3. The V gene end was trimmed by 5 bases and the J gene end by 2 bases; junction bases not matched to a gene: 7. The chain's CDR3 is CASSSGGAGNTEAFF. CDR3 coding DNA: TGCGCCAGCAGCTCAGGGGGCGCAGGTAACACTGAAGCTTTCTTT.

The rearrangement uses TRBV24-1 and TRBJ2-7; 7 nucleotides align to TRBD2. The CDR3 contains 15 residues. J was trimmed by 7 bases and V by 3 bases; bases with no gene match: 11. Germline CDR1 reads KGHDR; CDR2 reads SFDVKD. The CDR3 sequence: CATSDRLAVYNEQYF. The CDR3 bases are TGTGCCACCAGTGATCGGCTAGCGGTTTACAATGAGCAGTACTTC.

CDR3 DNA: TGTGCCAGCAGCTTCCGGGACATTACCTACAATGAGCAGTTCTTC. It specifies CASSFRDITYNEQFF. V usage is TRBV7-2 and J usage is TRBJ2-1, with D possibly TRBD1 on 6 matching bases. Deletions cut 3 bases from V and 2 bases from J, with 11 bases between. The germline gives CDR1 SGHTA, CDR2 FQGNSA. The CDR3 totals 15 residues.